The source of this TCR beta chain is a study of blood T cell repertoires in COVID-19. The data were produced by immunoSEQ multiplex PCR, yet TCRdb's version contains in-frame clones alone and is incomplete. The sample has hundreds of thousands of clones; around 80% are singletons. The CDR3 runs 17 residues. Germline V gene lookup returns CDR1 SGHDT and CDR2 YYEEEE. V lost 4 bases and J lost 2; bases outside the gene matches: 7. Source material: peripheral blood. The TCR was taken from a woman in her 50s with acute or convalescent COVID-19. The chain links TRBV5-6 to TRBJ2-4; 12 positions match TRBD2. The CDR3 region has the DNA TGTGCCAGCAGCCATCTAGCGGGAGGGGTGTCCAAAAACATTCAGTACTTC. This gives the protein CASSHLAGGVSKNIQYF.